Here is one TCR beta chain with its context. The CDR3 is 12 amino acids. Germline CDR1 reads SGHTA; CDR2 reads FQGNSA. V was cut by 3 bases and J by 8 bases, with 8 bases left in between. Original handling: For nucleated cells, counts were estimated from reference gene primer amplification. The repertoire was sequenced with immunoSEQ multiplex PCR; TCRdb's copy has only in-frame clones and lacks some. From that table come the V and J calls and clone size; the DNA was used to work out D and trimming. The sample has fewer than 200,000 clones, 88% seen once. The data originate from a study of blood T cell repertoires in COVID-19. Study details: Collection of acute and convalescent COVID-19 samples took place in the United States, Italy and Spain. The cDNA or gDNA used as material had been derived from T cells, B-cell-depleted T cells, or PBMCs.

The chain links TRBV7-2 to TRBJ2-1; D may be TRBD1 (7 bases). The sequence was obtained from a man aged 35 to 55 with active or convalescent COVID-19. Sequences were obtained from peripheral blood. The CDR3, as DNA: TGTGCCAGCAGCTTCAGGGGGGATGAGCAGTTCTTC. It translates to CASSFRGDEQFF.